This is a list of T cell receptor beta chains from one sample in a study of T cell changes during pregnancy in multiple sclerosis. Produced via immunoSEQ multiplex PCR; TCRdb's table is partial and in-frame only. The data show approximately 100,000 clones, 91% seen once. The material sequenced was peripheral blood, taken in the second trimester of pregnancy. These receptors all stem from a female donor with multiple sclerosis, enrolled in a pregnancy study. CDR3s leave out the opening cysteine and the closing phenylalanine or tryptophan. D genes are given only for firm matches. Some rows mark clone size as missing; the rest say once, few, many or name a class of expanded clone.

CDR3aa	v_gene	j_gene	abundance	d_gene
ASSLGTSGSNEQF	TRBV28	TRBJ2-1	.	TRBD2
ASSSDSIYEQY	TRBV5-1	TRBJ2-7	.	.
ASSETGGSGYT	TRBV2	TRBJ1-2	.	.
ASSYSAGFSYNEQF	TRBV6-5	TRBJ2-1	.	.
AIRGQAYYNEQF	TRBV10-3	TRBJ2-1	.	TRBD1
ASSEAGGYNEQF	TRBV6-4	TRBJ2-1	.	TRBD2
ASMGSTVVEETQY	TRBV28	TRBJ2-5	.	.
ASSPGQVGVYGYT	TRBV7-2	TRBJ1-2	few	TRBD1
ASSSTFGTFDNEQF	TRBV11-2	TRBJ2-1	.	.
ASSAYREGNQPQH	TRBV19	TRBJ1-5	once	.
ASSSQGGASPAEAF	TRBV9	TRBJ1-1	.	.
ASSYEGLGGEAF	TRBV6-5	TRBJ1-1	.	.
ASSISGRGYEQY	TRBV11-2	TRBJ2-7	once	TRBD2
ASSPEGAGVEKLF	TRBV5-5	TRBJ1-4	.	TRBD1
ASSLAGRGREAF	TRBV5-5	TRBJ1-1	.	TRBD1
ASSRGQGWDNEQF	TRBV7-7	TRBJ2-1	once	TRBD1
ATSPGLAGNEQF	TRBV6-1	TRBJ2-1	.	TRBD2
ASSRQGRRNQPQH	TRBV28	TRBJ1-5	.	TRBD1
ASSYSGHTGELF	TRBV6-6	TRBJ2-2	.	.
ASSVGSAYEQY	TRBV9	TRBJ2-7	.	.
ASSFPGVVDTQY	TRBV28	TRBJ2-3	.	.
SWTGGPGDTQY	TRBV29-1	TRBJ2-3	.	TRBD1
ASSLAGGVNYNEQF	TRBV5-4	TRBJ2-1	.	TRBD1
ASSLSGGQNIQY	TRBV5-1	TRBJ2-4	.	.
ASSMGTNSYEQY	TRBV28	TRBJ2-7	.	.
ASSPVSSGSAETQY	TRBV18	TRBJ2-5	.	TRBD2